This TCR beta chain is drawn from a study of blood T cells in healthy people across ages. Whole-study results and caveats: TCR beta diversity was tightly associated with the proportion of naive T cells.

About this clonotype: Its antigen is not known.

The use of a sample-barcoded 5' primer and a J-beta primer mix characterized a second PCR of roughly 7 to 11 cycles. In TCRdb, the 5' RACE reads were re-called with MiXCR into one record per CDR3 protein. The repertoire consists of roughly 800,000 distinct CDR3 sequences, with 25% to 30% occurring once and the leading ten covering 2.5% to 3.5%. This same sample was also part of a study on T cells of mothers and their children. That source adds: The yield was over 8 million TCR beta CDR3 reads from each mother and a few million from each child.

What was sequenced was blood. The source of this sequence is a boy between 5 and 17 years old in good health.

DNA for the CDR3: TGTGCCAGCAGTTGGCAACAAGGGACTCAGCCCCAGCATTTT. Translated: CASSWQQGTQPQHF. This sequence joins TRBV12-3 or TRBV12-4 and TRBJ1-5, with D maybe TRBD1 (5 bases). The V and J ends lost 4 bases and 6 bases respectively, with 13 bases between them. This CDR3 has 14 residues.